The 19 T cell receptor beta chains below all came from one sample that was sequenced in a study of T cells in Graves' hyperthyroidism and ophthalmopathy. Regions amplified from RNA transcripts were the TCR beta CDR3 regions. With the HTBI primer set, the TCR CDR3 went through a first round of RT-PCR. TCRdb itself ran the multiplex PCR reads through MiXCR, one entry per CDR3 protein. The sample lists 250,000 or so distinct CDR3 sequences; less than 15% were seen once. Sequencing was carried out using blood. The receptors shown here come from a woman aged 40-49 years with Graves' hyperthyroidism that later progressed to Graves' ophthalmopathy.

This clonotype has just a few counts. DNA of the CDR3: TGTGCCAGCTCACCACCAGTCATTATAGCCAGCGGGAGGATCGGGGAGCTGTTTTTT. Its protein product is CASSPPVIIASGRIGELFF. The gene calls are TRBV18 and TRBJ2-2; the match to TRBD2 covers 9 bases. V lost 0 bases, J lost 7 bases, and 15 bases stayed unmatched. Germline loops: CDR1 KGHSH, CDR2 LQKENI. The length of the CDR3 is 19 residues.

At least ten counts were recorded for this clonotype. The CDR3 reads CASSPNRLMPQETQYF. The CDR3 DNA is TGTGCCAGCAGCCCTAATCGGCTTATGCCACAAGAGACCCAGTACTTC. The gene calls are TRBV7-8 and TRBJ2-5; D call uncertain. Looked up from germline, CDR1 is SGHVS and CDR2 is FQNEAQ. V lost 5 bases to trimming and J lost 2 bases, with 18 bases between them. The CDR3 runs to 16 residues.

Many counts were recorded for this clonotype. The chain carries TRBV2 and TRBJ2-1; TRBD1 might be the D (6 bases). V lost 6 bases and J 6 bases, leaving 12 bases between the germline ends. Germline V gene lookup returns CDR1 SNHLY and CDR2 FYNNEI. The CDR3 is 13 residues long. CDR3 coding DNA: TGTGCCAGCAGGGGGGCCAGAAGCAATGAGCAGTTCTTC. Its protein is CASRGARSNEQFF. The full variable domain, its missing parts supplied by reference TRBV2 and TRBJ2-1, is EPEVTQTPSHQVTQMGQEVILRCVPISNHLYFYWYRQILGQKVEFLVSFYNNEISEKSEIFDDQFSVERPDGSNFTLKIRSTKLEDSAMYFCASRGARSNEQFFGPGTRLTVL.

This clonotype has at least ten counts. The rearrangement joins TRBV12-3 or TRBV12-4 to TRBJ1-1, with D tentatively TRBD1 (6 bases). V shed 2 bases and J shed 3 bases, with 19 bases lying between them. CDR3 length equals 17 residues. The CDR3 reads CASSLTPGAGSDTEAFF. In DNA, the CDR3 is TGTGCCAGCAGTTTAACCCCGGGGGCCGGTTCGGACACTGAAGCTTTCTTT.

The gene calls are TRBV5-1 and TRBJ2-1; D unresolved. In germline, CDR1 is SGHRS, CDR2 YFSETQ. The V and J ends lost 1 base and 3 bases respectively, with 8 bases between them. The CDR3 is 14 amino acids. CDR3 sequence (DNA): TGCGCCAGCAGCTTGAGACGGTTCTACAATGAGCAGTTCTTC. Its protein is CASSLRRFYNEQFF.

In its sample, this clonotype was seen many times. The chain joins TRBV29-1 to TRBJ2-7; D is unresolved. Germline V lookup: CDR1 SQVTM, CDR2 ANQGSEA. V dropped 1 base and J dropped 1 base, with 8 bases sitting between them. This CDR3 is 13 amino acids long. The CDR3 DNA follows: TGCAGCGTTGAAGGCCGACGGTCCTACGAGCAGTACTTC. Residues: CSVEGRRSYEQYF.

This clonotype was detected many times. The CDR3 sequence: CASTLVLAAANTGELFF. In DNA form, the CDR3 reads TGCGCCAGCACCCTAGTCCTAGCGGCCGCGAACACCGGGGAGCTGTTTTTT. The genes are TRBV5-1 and TRBJ2-2; 7 bases agree with TRBD2. Germline-derived CDR1 and CDR2 are SGHRS and YFSETQ. The CDR3 is 17 amino acids. Trimming cost V 6 bases and J 0 bases; bases outside gene matches: 11.

At least ten counts were recorded for this clonotype. This chain links TRBV24-1 with TRBJ2-1; D is possibly TRBD2 (5 bases). Trimming removed 0 bases at V and 8 bases at J, with 7 bases between. CDR1 KGHDR and CDR2 SFDVKD come from the germline V gene. There are 13 residues in the CDR3. As DNA, the CDR3 is TGTGCCACCAGTGATTTGTCCGGGGATGAGCAGTTCTTC. Encoded protein: CATSDLSGDEQFF.

The V and J genes are TRBV5-4 and TRBJ2-4, with 9 positions matching TRBD2. CDR1 SGHNT and CDR2 YYREEE come from the germline V gene (reference sequence). Trimming cost V 1 base and J 4 bases; bases outside gene matches: 12. This CDR3 has 18 amino acids. This CDR3 is CASSLRSGGPLVKNIQYF. The CDR3 DNA sequence: TGTGCCAGCAGCTTGCGGAGCGGGGGGCCATTAGTTAAAAACATTCAGTACTTC.

The CDR3 sequence is CASSLSSSGYNEQFF. In DNA form, the CDR3 reads TGTGCCAGCAGTTTATCGTCTAGCGGTTACAATGAGCAGTTCTTC. V is TRBV12-3 or TRBV12-4 and J is TRBJ2-1, with 7 bases matching TRBD2. The CDR3 has 15 amino acids. After removal of 2 bases from V and 4 bases from J, the junction contained 5 bases not matched to a gene.

This clonotype has at least ten counts. The chain employs TRBV28 and TRBJ2-7, with 7 bases lining up with TRBD2. With V trimmed by 4 bases and J by 6 bases, 12 bases remained unmatched. Looked up from germline, CDR1 is MDHEN and CDR2 is SYDVKM. This CDR3 has 15 amino acids. This CDR3 reads CASSWGGWGGTEQYF. The CDR3 nucleotides are TGTGCCAGCAGTTGGGGGGGTTGGGGGGGGACCGAGCAGTACTTC.

This chain links TRBV28 with TRBJ2-2; 10 nucleotides align to TRBD1. V lost 4 bases to trimming and J lost 4 bases; unmatched junction nucleotides: 9. From germline, CDR1 is MDHEN and CDR2 SYDVKM. This CDR3 is built from 17 residues. The CDR3 DNA sequence: TGTGCCAGCAGTTCATCCGGGACAGGGGTTGGCACCGGGGAGCTGTTTTTT. Its translation: CASSSSGTGVGTGELFF.

This sequence joins TRBV20-1 and TRBJ1-1, with D perhaps TRBD1 (6 bases). The CDR3 has 16 residues. In germline, CDR1 is DFQATT, CDR2 SNEGSKA (reference sequence). The V end was cut by 5 bases, the J end by 0 bases, with 19 bases between. CDR3 residues: CSASLSGGALNTEAFF. The CDR3 region has the DNA TGCAGTGCTTCCCTAAGCGGGGGCGCCCTGAACACTGAAGCTTTCTTT.

There are many counts of this clonotype. V is TRBV20-1 and J is TRBJ2-1; TRBD2 agrees at 14 bases. The CDR3 loop spans 16 amino acids. Germline V gene data show CDR1 as DFQATT and CDR2 as SNEGSKA (reference sequence). With V trimmed by 5 bases and J by 6 bases, 9 bases remained unmatched. The CDR3 here is CSAGDPGTSGSNEQFF. The CDR3 DNA reads TGCAGTGCTGGGGACCCTGGGACTAGCGGGAGCAATGAGCAGTTCTTC.

This clonotype was detected ten times or more. J is TRBJ2-1 and V is TRBV28, with TRBD1 as a possible D gene (7 bases). The germline CDR1 and CDR2 sequences are MDHEN and SYDVKM. The germline V and J ends were trimmed by 6 bases and 7 bases, with 25 bases remaining between them. The CDR3 length is 17 residues. The CDR3 nucleotides are TGTGCCAGCAGAAAACCCCGCGGGACAGTATCTGGGAATGAGCAGTTCTTC. This translates into CASRKPRGTVSGNEQFF.

The chain links TRBV19 to TRBJ2-1; D might be TRBD2 (6 bases). Germline CDR1 LNHDA, CDR2 SQIVND (reference sequence). Between the trimmed V and J ends, which lost 3 bases and 9 bases, there was a span of 18 bases. The CDR3 is made up of 15 amino acids. CDR3 amino acids: CASSIGGGPFGEQFF. As DNA, the CDR3 is TGTGCCAGTAGTATCGGAGGAGGGCCGTTCGGTGAGCAGTTCTTC.

This clonotype was counted ten times or more. The V gene is TRBV12-3 or TRBV12-4, the J gene TRBJ2-1; possible D gene TRBD2, 6 bases. The V end was cut by 3 bases, the J end by 7 bases, with 13 bases between. The CDR3 has 14 residues. CDR3 coding DNA: TGTGCCAGCAGTTTTACGCGGGCGGGGAATGAGCAGTTCTTC. Translation: CASSFTRAGNEQFF.

The J gene is TRBJ1-2, the V gene TRBV11-2; D not resolved. Trimming removed 5 bases at V and 2 bases at J, with 12 bases between. CDR3 length: 14 residues. CDR1 and CDR2 from the germline V gene are SGHAT and FQNNGV. The CDR3 loop is CASSLTAINYGYTF. The CDR3, as DNA: TGTGCCAGCAGCCTCACAGCGATCAACTATGGCTACACCTTC.

This chain connects TRBV5-4 to TRBJ2-5; 11 bases are a match to TRBD2. Germline CDR1 and CDR2: SGHNT and YYREEE (reference sequence). The CDR3 runs to 14 residues. V lost 4 bases to trimming and J lost 4 bases; unmatched junction nucleotides: 3. The CDR3 loop reads CASSTGLAGETQYF. The CDR3 bases are TGTGCCAGCAGCACCGGACTAGCGGGAGAGACCCAGTACTTC.